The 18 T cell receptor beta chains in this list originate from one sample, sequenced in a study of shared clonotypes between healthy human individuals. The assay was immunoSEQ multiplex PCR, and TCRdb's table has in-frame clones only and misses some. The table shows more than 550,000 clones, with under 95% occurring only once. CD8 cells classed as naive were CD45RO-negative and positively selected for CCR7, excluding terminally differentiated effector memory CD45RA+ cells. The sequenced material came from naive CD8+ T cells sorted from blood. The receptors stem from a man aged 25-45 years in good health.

CDR3 DNA: TGTGCCAGCAGTTTAATGACTAGCGGTGGGTACCAAGAGACCCAGTACTTC. Translation gives CASSLMTSGGYQETQYF. The rearrangement links TRBV28 to TRBJ2-5; 9 positions agree with TRBD2. Germline CDR1 and CDR2: MDHEN and SYDVKM. Unmatched junction bases numbered 7, after V lost 2 bases and J lost 0 bases. The CDR3 length is 17 residues.

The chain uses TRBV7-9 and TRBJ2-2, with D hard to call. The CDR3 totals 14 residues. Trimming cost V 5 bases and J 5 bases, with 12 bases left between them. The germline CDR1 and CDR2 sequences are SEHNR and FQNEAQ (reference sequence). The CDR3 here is CASSPQVKTGELFF. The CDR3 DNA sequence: TGTGCCAGCAGCCCCCAAGTCAAGACCGGGGAGCTGTTTTTT.

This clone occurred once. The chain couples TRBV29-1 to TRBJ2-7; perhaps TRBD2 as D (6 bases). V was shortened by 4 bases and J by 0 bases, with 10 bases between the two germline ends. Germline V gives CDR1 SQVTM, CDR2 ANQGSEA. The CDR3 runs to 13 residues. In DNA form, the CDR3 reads TGCAGCGTTGTTCGCGGGGACTCCTACGAGCAGTACTTC. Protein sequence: CSVVRGDSYEQYF.

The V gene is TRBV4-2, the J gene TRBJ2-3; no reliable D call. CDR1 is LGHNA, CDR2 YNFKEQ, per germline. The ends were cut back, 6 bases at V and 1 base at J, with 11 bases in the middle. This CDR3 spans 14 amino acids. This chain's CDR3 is CASSLNRGTDTQYF. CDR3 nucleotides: TGTGCCAGCAGTCTTAATCGTGGCACAGATACGCAGTATTTT.

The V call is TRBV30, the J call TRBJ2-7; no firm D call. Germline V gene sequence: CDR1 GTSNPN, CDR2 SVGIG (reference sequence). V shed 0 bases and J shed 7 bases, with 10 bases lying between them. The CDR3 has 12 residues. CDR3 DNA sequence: TGTGCCTGGAGTGTACTGGTACGGGAGCAGTACTTC. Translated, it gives CAWSVLVREQYF.

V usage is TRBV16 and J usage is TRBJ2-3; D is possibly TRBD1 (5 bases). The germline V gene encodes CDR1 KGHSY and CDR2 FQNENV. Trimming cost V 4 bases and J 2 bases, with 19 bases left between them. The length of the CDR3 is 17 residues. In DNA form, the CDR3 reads TGTGCCAGCAGCCTGACCAAGGAACCAGGACACACAGATACGCAGTATTTT. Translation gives CASSLTKEPGHTDTQYF.

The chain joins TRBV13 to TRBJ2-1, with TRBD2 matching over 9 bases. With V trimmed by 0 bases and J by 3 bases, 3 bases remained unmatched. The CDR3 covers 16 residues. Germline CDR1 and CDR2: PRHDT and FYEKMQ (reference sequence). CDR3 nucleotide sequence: TGTGCCAGCAGCTTAGGGCTAGCGGGAAACTACAATGAGCAGTTCTTC. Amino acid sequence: CASSLGLAGNYNEQFF.

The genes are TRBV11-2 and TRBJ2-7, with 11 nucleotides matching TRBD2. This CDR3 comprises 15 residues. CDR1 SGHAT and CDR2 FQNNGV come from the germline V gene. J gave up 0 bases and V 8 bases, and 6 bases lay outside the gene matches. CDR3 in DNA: TGTGCCAGCGGAGAGGGACTAGCGGCCTCCTACGAGCAGTACTTC. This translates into CASGEGLAASYEQYF.

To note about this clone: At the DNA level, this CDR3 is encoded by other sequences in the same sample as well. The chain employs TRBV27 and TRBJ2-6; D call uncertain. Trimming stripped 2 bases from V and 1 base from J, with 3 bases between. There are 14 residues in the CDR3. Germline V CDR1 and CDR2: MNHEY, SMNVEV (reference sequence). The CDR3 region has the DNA TGTGCCAGCAGTTTAGGGTCTGGGGCCAACGTCCTGACTTTC. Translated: CASSLGSGANVLTF.

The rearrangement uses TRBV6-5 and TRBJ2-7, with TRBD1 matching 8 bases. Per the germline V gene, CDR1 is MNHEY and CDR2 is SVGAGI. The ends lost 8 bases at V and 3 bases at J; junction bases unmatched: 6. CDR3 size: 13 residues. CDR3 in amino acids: CASGAGGIYEQYF. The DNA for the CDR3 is TGTGCCAGCGGCGCAGGGGGCATCTACGAGCAGTACTTC.

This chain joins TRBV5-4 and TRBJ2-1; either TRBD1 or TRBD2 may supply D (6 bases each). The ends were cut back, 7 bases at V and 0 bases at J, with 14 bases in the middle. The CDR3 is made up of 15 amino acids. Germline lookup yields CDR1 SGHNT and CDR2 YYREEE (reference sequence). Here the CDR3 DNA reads TGTGCCAGCCGGCTGTGGGGGGCCTCCTACAATGAGCAGTTCTTC. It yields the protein CASRLWGASYNEQFF.

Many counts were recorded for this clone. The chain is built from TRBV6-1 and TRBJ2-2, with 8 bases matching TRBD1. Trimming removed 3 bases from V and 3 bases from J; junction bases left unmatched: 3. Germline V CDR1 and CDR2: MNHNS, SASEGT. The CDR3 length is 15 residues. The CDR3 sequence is CASSEPDRDTGELFF. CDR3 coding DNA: TGTGCCAGCAGTGAGCCGGACAGGGACACCGGGGAGCTGTTTTTT.

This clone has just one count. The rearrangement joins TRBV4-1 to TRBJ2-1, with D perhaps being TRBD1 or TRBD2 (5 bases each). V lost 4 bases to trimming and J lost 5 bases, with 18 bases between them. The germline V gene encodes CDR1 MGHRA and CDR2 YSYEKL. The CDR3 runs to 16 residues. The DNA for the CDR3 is TGCGCCAGCAGCCTCCGTCTTGGCTCGGGGCACAATGAGCAGTTCTTC. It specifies CASSLRLGSGHNEQFF.

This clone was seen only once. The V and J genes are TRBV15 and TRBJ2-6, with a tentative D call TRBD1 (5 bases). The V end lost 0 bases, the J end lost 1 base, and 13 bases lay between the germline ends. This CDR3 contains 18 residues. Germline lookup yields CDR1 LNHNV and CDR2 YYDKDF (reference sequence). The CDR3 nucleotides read TGTGCCACCAGCAGAGATCTTGTTCCAGGGTCTGGGGCCAACGTCCTGACTTTC. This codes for CATSRDLVPGSGANVLTF.

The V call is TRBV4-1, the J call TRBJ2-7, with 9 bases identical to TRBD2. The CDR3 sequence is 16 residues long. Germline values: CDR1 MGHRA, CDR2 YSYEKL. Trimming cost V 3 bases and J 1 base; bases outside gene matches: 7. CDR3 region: CASSQTGTSRSYEQYF. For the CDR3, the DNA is TGCGCCAGCAGCCAGACCGGGACTAGCAGATCCTACGAGCAGTACTTC.

The CDR3 bases are TGTGCCAGCAGCTTGGAACTAGCGGGAGCATTCCATGAGCAGTTCTTC. The encoded protein is CASSLELAGAFHEQFF. The chain combines TRBV7-9 with TRBJ2-1; the match to TRBD2 covers 11 bases. This CDR3 region has 16 residues. The ends lost 3 bases at V and 8 bases at J; junction bases unmatched: 9. Per the germline V gene, CDR1 is SEHNR and CDR2 is FQNEAQ (reference sequence).

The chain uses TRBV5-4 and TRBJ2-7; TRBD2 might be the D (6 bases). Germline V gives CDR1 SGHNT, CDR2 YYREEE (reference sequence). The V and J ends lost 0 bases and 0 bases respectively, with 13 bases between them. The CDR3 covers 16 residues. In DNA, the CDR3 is TGTGCCAGCAGCTTGGATTTTAGCGGTGGCTCCTACGAGCAGTACTTC. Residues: CASSLDFSGGSYEQYF.

The CDR3 DNA reads as TGTGCCAGTAGCACACGGGACAGCTCCTACAATGAGCAGTTCTTC. Amino acid sequence: CASSTRDSSYNEQFF. The chain has TRBV19 and TRBJ2-1, with 7 bases matching TRBD1. Germline V gives CDR1 LNHDA, CDR2 SQIVND (reference sequence). The trim removed 6 bases at V and 0 bases at J, leaving 5 bases unmatched. This CDR3 is 15 amino acids long.